Presented here are 10 T cell receptor beta chains from one specimen sequenced in a study of T cells after yellow fever vaccination. TCRdb passed the 5' RACE reads through MiXCR, listing each CDR3 protein once. The repertoire has 150,000 to 200,000 distinct CDR3 sequences, approximately 9.9% of them found once; the top ten carry 35% to 40%. Sequenced here: CD8+ T cells sorted from PBMCs, sampled 45 days after the yellow fever booster vaccination. The receptors come from a man aged 18 to 30 who received the YFV17D yellow fever vaccine.

This clonotype has more than one count but fewer than ten. This chain joins TRBV7-2 and TRBJ2-5; D possibly corresponds to TRBD2 (6 bases). The CDR3 loop spans 15 amino acids. Trimming stripped 0 bases from V and 5 bases from J, with 13 bases between. Germline V gene lookup returns CDR1 SGHTA and CDR2 FQGNSA. The CDR3 nucleotides are TGTGCCAGCAGCTTAGCAGGCGGGGTCTACGAGACCCAGTACTTC. It translates to CASSLAGGVYETQYF.

Only a few counts were recorded for this clonotype. This chain connects TRBV25-1 to TRBJ2-7, with D perhaps matching TRBD1 (6 bases). V dropped 8 bases and J dropped 2 bases, with 10 bases sitting between them. CDR1 and CDR2 from the germline V gene are MGHDK and SYGVNS. The CDR3 totals 12 residues. In DNA form, the CDR3 reads TGTGCCAGCTCGGGACAACCCTACGAGCAGTACGTC. It encodes CASSGQPYEQYV.

The CDR3 reads CSVEAGYNYGYTF. CDR3 sequence (DNA): TGCAGCGTTGAGGCGGGGTATAACTATGGCTACACCTTC. The chain links TRBV29-1 to TRBJ1-2; no clear D. CDR1 SQVTM and CDR2 ANQGSEA come from the germline V gene. This CDR3 comprises 13 residues. V dropped 3 bases and J dropped 1 base, with 9 bases sitting between them.

This clonotype was detected only a few times. The chain recombines TRBV6-2 or TRBV6-3 with TRBJ1-6; the D is unclear. V was pared by 8 bases and J by 8 bases, with 19 bases between. The CDR3 extends over 15 amino acids. Germline V lookup: CDR1 MNHEY, CDR2 SVGEGT. CDR3 region: CASGSPEPDYSPLHF. CDR3 in DNA: TGTGCCAGCGGGTCGCCCGAACCAGACTATTCACCCCTCCACTTT.

In its sample, this clonotype was seen a few times. The V gene is TRBV6-2 or TRBV6-3, the J gene TRBJ1-1; D unresolved. Per the germline V gene, CDR1 is MNHEY and CDR2 is SVGEGT. Trimming left V 2 bases short and J 8 bases short, with 9 bases between. The CDR3 totals 12 residues. CDR3 nucleotides: TGTGCCAGCAGTTACGCAGGTGTAGAAGCTTTCTTT. It is translated as CASSYAGVEAFF.

This clonotype was seen a few times. The V gene is TRBV2, the J gene TRBJ2-3, with D maybe TRBD2 (7 bases). CDR1 and CDR2 from the germline V gene are SNHLY and FYNNEI. Trimming removed 0 bases from V and 2 bases from J, with 18 bases in between. There are 18 residues in the CDR3. The CDR3 region is CASSEAGGGHAFTDTQYF. DNA of the CDR3: TGTGCCAGCAGTGAAGCAGGCGGGGGCCACGCTTTCACAGATACGCAGTATTTT.

The V gene is TRBV15, the J gene TRBJ2-5; D remains ambiguous. The CDR3 totals 14 residues. CDR1 is LNHNV, CDR2 YYDKDF, per germline (reference sequence). The V end lost 0 bases, the J end lost 5 bases, and 10 bases lay between the germline ends. The CDR3, as DNA: TGTGCCACCAGCAGAGATATGGGTGTGGAGACCCAGTACTTC. This codes for CATSRDMGVETQYF.

The chain joins TRBV27 to TRBJ2-3; D may be TRBD2 (6 bases). Trimming pared 5 bases from V and 2 bases from J, leaving 17 bases between. The CDR3 is 16 residues long. Per germline, CDR1 MNHEY and CDR2 SMNVEV (reference sequence). CDR3 protein: CASSPAGPRFTDTQYF. CDR3 in DNA: TGTGCCAGCAGTCCCGCGGGACCCCGGTTCACAGATACGCAGTATTTT.

This clonotype came up a few times. The gene calls are TRBV7-9 and TRBJ2-7; D is uncertain. V was trimmed by 2 bases and J by 4 bases, leaving 12 bases between them. From germline, CDR1 is SEHNR and CDR2 FQNEAQ (reference sequence). CDR3 size: 14 residues. CDR3 sequence (DNA): TGTGCCAGCAGCTTACCTGGTCCCCGGTACGAGCAGTACTTC. It encodes CASSLPGPRYEQYF.

The chain is built from TRBV20-1 and TRBJ1-3; perhaps TRBD1 as D (6 bases). V was shortened by 5 bases and J by 4 bases, with 18 bases between the two germline ends. Germline V gene data show CDR1 as DFQATT and CDR2 as SNEGSKA (reference sequence). This CDR3 is built from 15 residues. The CDR3 DNA sequence: TGCAGTGCTCCCGAGGCGGGGGCAAGAGGAAACACCATATATTTT. This gives the protein CSAPEAGARGNTIYF.